These 21 T cell receptor beta chains were all obtained from the same sample, sequenced in a study of shared clonotypes between healthy human individuals. Repertoires were generated with immunoSEQ multiplex PCR, while TCRdb's copy carries only in-frame clones and drops some. The sample lists millions of clones, approximately 94% occurring once. Terminally differentiated effector memory CD45RA+ cells were excluded by CCR7 positive selection of CD45RO-negative cells. The source material was naive CD8+ T cells sorted from blood. The receptors here all came from a man between 18 and 35 years old in good health.

CDR3 in DNA: TGTGCCAGCAGTGAATATAAGACTTCTAACTATGGCTACACCTTC. Protein sequence: CASSEYKTSNYGYTF. The chain links TRBV6-1 to TRBJ1-2; D remains ambiguous. Trimming left V 2 bases short and J 0 bases short, with 10 bases between. The CDR3 is 15 residues long. The germline V gene has CDR1 MNHNS and CDR2 SASEGT.

The gene calls are TRBV9 and TRBJ1-5, with D perhaps matching TRBD1 (6 bases). The CDR3 runs 14 residues. V was shortened by 0 bases and J by 3 bases, with 7 bases between the two germline ends. Germline CDR1 SGDLS, CDR2 YYNGEE. CDR3 loop: CASSVDRANQPQHF. DNA of the CDR3: TGTGCCAGCAGCGTAGACAGGGCCAATCAGCCCCAGCATTTT. The full variable domain, rest sourced from reference TRBV9 and TRBJ1-5, is DSGVTQTPKHLITATGQRVTLRCSPRSGDLSVYWYQQSLDQGLQFLIQYYNGEERAKGNILERFSAQQFPDLHSELNLSSLELGDSALYFCASSVDRANQPQHFGDGTRLSIL.

The J gene is TRBJ1-1, the V gene TRBV28; 7 bases agree with TRBD1. The CDR3 has 14 amino acids. Germline CDR1 MDHEN, CDR2 SYDVKM. V lost 2 bases and J lost 3; bases outside the gene matches: 3. CDR3 region: CASSLSQGDTEAFF. CDR3 in DNA: TGTGCCAGCAGTTTAAGCCAGGGGGACACTGAAGCTTTCTTT.

The genes are TRBV11-2 and TRBJ2-1; 8 nucleotides line up with TRBD2. Per the germline V gene, CDR1 is SGHAT and CDR2 is FQNNGV. J was trimmed by 0 bases and V by 2 bases; bases with no gene match: 9. This CDR3 is 18 amino acids long. CDR3: CASSLMTSVPSSYNEQFF. The CDR3 DNA sequence: TGTGCCAGCAGCTTAATGACTAGCGTTCCAAGCTCCTACAATGAGCAGTTCTTC.

This clone was counted once. The chain carries TRBV5-6 and TRBJ2-7; D is perhaps TRBD1 or TRBD2 (6 bases each). The V gene lost 4 bases and the J gene lost 0 bases, with 14 bases spanning the gap. This CDR3 contains 15 residues. Germline assignment: CDR1 SGHDT and CDR2 YYEEEE. The CDR3 loop reads CASSMGGGFSYEQYF. The CDR3 DNA is TGTGCCAGCAGCATGGGGGGCGGGTTCTCCTACGAGCAGTACTTC.

This chain uses TRBV10-2 with TRBJ1-5; 7 bases match TRBD1. This CDR3 is 15 amino acids long. J was trimmed by 9 bases and V by 3 bases; bases with no gene match: 11. The germline gives CDR1 WSHSY, CDR2 SAAADI. The CDR3 DNA reads as TGCGCCAGCAGTGAAGGCGAGGGGGCGGTTGCGCCCCAGCATTTT. Residues: CASSEGEGAVAPQHF.

The chain recombines TRBV5-6 with TRBJ2-1, with 8 bases fitting TRBD1. The ends lost 5 bases at V and 6 bases at J; junction bases unmatched: 4. In germline, CDR1 is SGHDT, CDR2 YYEEEE. The CDR3 runs to 13 residues. This CDR3 reads CASRLTGGNEQFF. The CDR3, as DNA: TGTGCCAGCAGACTCACAGGGGGCAATGAGCAGTTCTTC.

Points on this clone: The same CDR3 is also encoded by other DNA sequences in this sample. The chain joins TRBV4-3 to TRBJ2-7; possibly TRBD2 for D (5 bases). The V gene's germline CDR1 is LGHNA and CDR2 YSLEER. V was pared by 0 bases and J by 4 bases, with 7 bases between. The length of the CDR3 is 13 residues. The CDR3 loop is CASSQDSGYEQYF. The CDR3 DNA reads TGCGCCAGCAGCCAAGATTCGGGGTACGAGCAGTACTTC.

A remark on this clone: One end of the junction is discordant with germline, which a read error may explain. This sequence joins TRBV10-1 and TRBJ1-5; D unclear. Germline values: CDR1 WNHNN, CDR2 SYGVQD (reference sequence). This CDR3 spans 11 amino acids. DNA of the CDR3: TGCGCCAGCAGGACCATAAGAGGGAGCGGTTTT. The encoded protein is CASRTIRGSGF.

The chain has TRBV2 and TRBJ2-3; possible D gene TRBD2, 5 bases. CDR3 size: 15 residues. Trimming removed 6 bases from V and 0 bases from J, with 13 bases in between. Germline-derived CDR1 and CDR2 are SNHLY and FYNNEI. CDR3 nucleotides: TGTGCCAGCAGCCCCGGGATAGCGAGCACAGATACGCAGTATTTT. This sequence encodes CASSPGIASTDTQYF.

This chain links TRBV30 with TRBJ2-1, with 10 bases lining up with TRBD2. This CDR3 spans 16 amino acids. Looked up from germline, CDR1 is GTSNPN and CDR2 is SVGIG (reference sequence). With 0 bases clipped from V and 2 bases from J, the junction kept 4 bases outside the gene matches. The CDR3 sequence: CAWSVSGGATYNEQFF. The CDR3 bases are TGTGCCTGGAGTGTGAGCGGGGGGGCTACCTACAATGAGCAGTTCTTC.

This clone was recorded once. V is TRBV7-2 and J is TRBJ1-3, with D tentatively TRBD1 (6 bases). Germline assignment: CDR1 SGHTA and CDR2 FQGNSA. V lost 5 bases and J lost 4, with 18 bases in between. The CDR3 spans 16 residues. Here the CDR3 DNA reads TGTGCCAGCAGCCCGACCCAGGGGAGCCTCGGAAACACCATATATTTT. Encoded protein: CASSPTQGSLGNTIYF.

This rearrangement joins TRBV2 to TRBJ1-2; 7 bases are a match to TRBD1. V lost 10 bases to trimming and J lost 7 bases; unmatched junction nucleotides: 21. The CDR3 totals 16 residues. Per germline, CDR1 SNHLY and CDR2 FYNNEI. CDR3 DNA: TGTGCCACCGAGGGGGCCCAAATCGCCCCCAAGTTTGGCTACACCTTC. It encodes CATEGAQIAPKFGYTF.

The chain is built from TRBV6-1 and TRBJ2-7; D not resolved. With 4 bases removed from V and 6 bases from J, the gap between germline ends came to 22 bases. The CDR3 sequence is 16 residues long. Germline loops: CDR1 MNHNS, CDR2 SASEGT. This CDR3 is CASSASNQVRQTEQYF. In nucleotides, the CDR3 is TGTGCCAGCAGTGCGTCGAACCAGGTCCGGCAAACCGAGCAGTACTTC.

The V gene is TRBV6-5, the J gene TRBJ1-2; no clear D gene. V lost 0 bases and J lost 2, with 13 bases in between. The CDR3 is 16 residues long. In germline, CDR1 is MNHEY, CDR2 SVGAGI. This CDR3 is CASSYSVGPGNYGYTF. CDR3 coding DNA: TGTGCCAGCAGTTACTCGGTGGGCCCCGGCAACTATGGCTACACCTTC.

The chain links TRBV28 to TRBJ2-7, with 7 bases identical to TRBD1. V gave up 2 bases and J gave up 5 bases; unmatched junction bases: 3. Germline values: CDR1 MDHEN, CDR2 SYDVKM. This CDR3 comprises 13 residues. In DNA, the CDR3 is TGTGCCAGCAGTTTACTACAGGGGAACGAGCAGTACTTC. This sequence encodes CASSLLQGNEQYF. The whole variable domain, filled in from reference TRBV28 and TRBJ2-7, reads DVKVTQSSRYLVKRTGEKVFLECVQDMDHENMFWYRQDPGLGLRLIYFSYDVKMKEKGDIPEGYSVSREKKERFSLILESASTNQTSMYLCASSLLQGNEQYFGPGTRLTVT.

The chain joins TRBV11-2 to TRBJ2-7; 8 nucleotides line up with TRBD1. From germline, CDR1 is SGHAT and CDR2 FQNNGV. The CDR3 has 14 residues. V lost 5 bases to trimming and J lost 5 bases; unmatched junction nucleotides: 8. The CDR3 region is CASSPWTGLDEQYF. CDR3 nucleotides: TGTGCCAGCAGCCCATGGACAGGGTTGGACGAGCAGTACTTC.

This chain connects TRBV2 to TRBJ1-2; D perhaps matches TRBD1 (6 bases). CDR1 SNHLY and CDR2 FYNNEI come from the germline V gene. CDR3 length equals 16 residues. V gave up 8 bases and J gave up 0 bases, with 19 bases separating them. In DNA, the CDR3 is TGTGCCAGCCTATCGGACAGCTCGTTAGCTAACTATGGCTACACCTTC. It encodes CASLSDSSLANYGYTF.

This chain joins TRBV6-1 and TRBJ1-4, with D tentatively TRBD1 (5 bases). V was cut by 0 bases and J by 3 bases, with 14 bases left in between. The CDR3 runs to 17 residues. Germline values: CDR1 MNHNS, CDR2 SASEGT. The CDR3 reads CASSEAYRFGANEKLFF. CDR3 DNA: TGTGCCAGCAGTGAAGCGTACAGGTTTGGGGCTAATGAAAAACTGTTTTTT.

The chain uses TRBV7-2 and TRBJ2-4; D gene ambiguous. CDR1 SGHTA and CDR2 FQGNSA come from the germline V gene. V shed 4 bases and J shed 7 bases, with 20 bases lying between them. CDR3 size: 16 residues. The CDR3 is CASSSTQSGPRNIQYF. Here the CDR3 DNA reads TGTGCCAGCAGCTCCACTCAATCCGGACCCAGGAACATTCAGTACTTC.

This chain uses TRBV7-8 with TRBJ2-3; no firm D call. In germline, CDR1 is SGHVS, CDR2 FQNEAQ. The V end was cut by 5 bases, the J end by 2 bases, with 8 bases between. The CDR3 contains 13 residues. The CDR3 sequence: CASSAEYTDTQYF. The CDR3 DNA reads as TGTGCCAGCAGCGCAGAATACACAGATACGCAGTATTTT.